The present TCR beta chain was sequenced within a study of shared clonotypes between healthy human individuals. With respect to this clone: Its antigen is unidentified.

The CDR3 sequence is 15 residues long. Germline CDR1 is SGDLS and CDR2 is YYNGEE. The V and J ends lost 4 bases and 7 bases, in that order; junction bases with no gene match: 13. Naive CD8 isolation took CD45RO-negative cells positively selected for CCR7 and excluded terminally differentiated effector memory CD45RA+ cells. Study results and limitations: Non-shared clonotypes were found to have lower generation probabilities than the clonotypes that were shared by all four of the sorted-subset donors.

TCRdb's copy holds only in-frame clones and misses some; the assay was immunoSEQ multiplex PCR. The sample holds about 700,000 clones, roughly nine tenths seen once. Source material: naive CD8+ T cells sorted from blood. The chain uses TRBV9 and TRBJ1-2; the match to TRBD1 covers 7 bases. The sequence was obtained from a man aged 30 to 45 in good health. CDR3: CASSPPRDRGGGYTF. CDR3 in DNA: TGTGCCAGCAGCCCCCCCCGGGACAGAGGTGGTGGCTACACCTTC.